The sequence of this T cell receptor beta chain was determined in a study of radiation and T cells in renal cell carcinoma. The germline V gene encodes CDR1 SGDLS and CDR2 YYNGEE. The CDR3 has 15 amino acids. The germline V and J ends were trimmed by 1 base and 4 bases, with 15 bases remaining between them. This table comes from immunoSEQ multiplex PCR, and its TCRdb copy is limited to in-frame clones, with some not included. The sample holds about 76,000 clones, 70% to 90% seen once. The time point is: blood 4 weeks post-SBRT, at nephrectomy. Treatment noted: 15 Gy SBRT to primary tumor, nephrectomy 4 weeks later. Nephrectomy followed 15 Gy stereotactic body radiation by 4 weeks. Serial blood draws occurred at baseline and 2 and 4 weeks post-SBRT.

Here the sequenced sample was blood, taken from a patient whose treatment included radiotherapy and nephrectomy. V and J are TRBV9 and TRBJ2-7; possibly TRBD1 for D (6 bases). This TCR was recovered from a woman in her seventies with renal cell carcinoma. In nucleotides, the CDR3 is TGTGCCAGCAGCGTAATTCACGCGAGGGGGTACGAGCAGTACTTC. It is translated as CASSVIHARGYEQYF. Together with reference TRBV9 and TRBJ2-7, the CDR3 gives the full variable domain: DSGVTQTPKHLITATGQRVTLRCSPRSGDLSVYWYQQSLDQGLQFLIQYYNGEERAKGNILERFSAQQFPDLHSELNLSSLELGDSALYFCASSVIHARGYEQYFGPGTRLTVT.